This TCR beta chain was sequenced during a study of neurological immune-mediated disorders. Study-wide points: HTLV-1-associated myelopathy ranked highest for TCR clonal expansion and multiple sclerosis lowest, beneath healthy controls. When the repertoires were sorted by phylogenetic grouping, those of 18 of 34 multiple sclerosis patients ended up in one related-CDR3 cluster, a possible signature.

The sample's time point: longitudinal time-point 3. MiXCR, run by TCRdb on the 5' RACE reads, gives a single entry per CDR3 protein. The sample yields approximately 84,000 distinct CDR3 sequences, about 4% seen once. This clonotype has ten or more counts. Its antigen remains unidentified. This CDR3 is built from 15 residues. V lost 0 bases, J lost 7 bases, and 11 bases lay in between. Germline CDR1 is SGHRS and CDR2 is YFSETQ. The receptor comes from a woman aged 60-75 years with multiple sclerosis. Sequenced material: PBMCs. V and J are TRBV5-1 and TRBJ1-6; no reliable D call. CDR3 DNA sequence: TGCGCCAGCAGCTTGGGTGGGGTAAAGAATTCACCCCTCCACTTT. This translates into CASSLGGVKNSPLHF.